These 8 T cell receptor beta chains came from one sample sequenced in a study of blood T cells in healthy people across ages. A second PCR, run for about 6 to 12 cycles, used a sample-barcoded 5' primer plus a J-beta primer mix. TCRdb recomputed calls from the 5' RACE reads with MiXCR, one row per CDR3 protein. The sample lists fewer than 2,000,000 distinct CDR3 sequences, about 31% occurring once. The sample was blood. The receptors were gathered from a woman aged 25 to 45 in good health.

This clonotype was counted a few times. The rearrangement uses TRBV20-1 and TRBJ2-3; TRBD2 aligns across 9 bases. The CDR3 spans 14 residues. With V trimmed by 1 base and J by 10 bases, 9 bases remained unmatched. Germline values: CDR1 DFQATT, CDR2 SNEGSKA (reference sequence). CDR3 nucleotides: TGCAGTGCTAGAGGGGCGGGGGGGGGATTGGCGCAGTATTTT. Encoded protein: CSARGAGGGLAQYF.

The gene calls are TRBV6-1 and TRBJ2-3; D perhaps matches TRBD2 (5 bases). Germline V gene sequence: CDR1 MNHNS, CDR2 SASEGT. V was pared by 6 bases and J by 6 bases, with 25 bases between. The CDR3 contains 17 residues. CDR3 DNA sequence: TGTGCCAGCAGACCTACCCCTGGAAGGGAGATGTCCGATACGCAGTATTTT. This translates into CASRPTPGREMSDTQYF.

The V and J genes are TRBV5-1 and TRBJ2-7; 7 nucleotides line up with TRBD1. V shed 0 bases, J shed 1 base, and the junction held 7 bases outside the gene matches. The CDR3 is 16 residues long. CDR1 is SGHRS and CDR2 is YFSETQ in the germline V gene. The CDR3 protein is CASSLADRAISYEQYF. The CDR3 DNA sequence: TGCGCCAGCAGCTTGGCTGACAGGGCGATTTCCTACGAGCAGTACTTC.

The chain employs TRBV20-1 and TRBJ1-2; a possible D gene is TRBD1 (5 bases). The V and J ends lost 2 bases and 7 bases respectively, with 29 bases between them. CDR1 is DFQATT, CDR2 SNEGSKA, per germline (reference sequence). The CDR3 has 18 residues. CDR3 loop: CSARFPLGTEMVLRGYTF. CDR3 bases: TGCAGTGCTAGATTTCCCTTGGGGACCGAGATGGTCCTTCGTGGCTACACCTTC.

The chain uses TRBV5-1 and TRBJ2-7; TRBD2 matches at 10 bases. V was clipped by 5 bases and J by 2 bases; unmatched bases: 10. CDR1 SGHRS and CDR2 YFSETQ come from the germline V gene. The CDR3 totals 16 residues. For the CDR3, the DNA is TGCGCCAGCAGGTCCACTACGAGCGGGGGGGCCTACGAGCAGTACTTC. It is translated as CASRSTTSGGAYEQYF.

The chain links TRBV6-1 to TRBJ1-1; D possibly corresponds to TRBD1 (6 bases). Germline V gene data show CDR1 as MNHNS and CDR2 as SASEGT. The V end was cut by 1 base, the J end by 4 bases, with 10 bases between. CDR3 length: 14 amino acids. CDR3 sequence: CASSEEGGSTEAFF. The CDR3 DNA sequence: TGTGCCAGCAGTGAAGAGGGGGGGAGCACTGAAGCTTTCTTT.

V gene TRBV7-6 combines with J gene TRBJ2-7; D might be TRBD1 or TRBD2, each matching 5 bases. V gave up 4 bases and J gave up 0 bases, with 16 bases separating them. Germline assignment: CDR1 SGHVS and CDR2 FNYEAQ. The CDR3 consists of 16 residues. The CDR3 sequence is CASSSRGLGTSYEQYF. The CDR3, as DNA: TGTGCCAGCAGCTCGAGGGGATTAGGGACCTCCTACGAGCAGTACTTC.

Notes on this clonotype: Sequence at one end of the junction differs from germline and may be a read error. The V and J genes are TRBV5-1 and TRBJ2-1, with a possible D match to TRBD2 (5 bases). Germline-derived CDR1 and CDR2 are SGHRS and YFSETQ. CDR3 size: 14 residues. CDR3 in DNA: TGCGCCAGCAGCCTTGGACGGGGATACAATGAGCAGCTCTTC. The encoded protein is CASSLGRGYNEQLF.